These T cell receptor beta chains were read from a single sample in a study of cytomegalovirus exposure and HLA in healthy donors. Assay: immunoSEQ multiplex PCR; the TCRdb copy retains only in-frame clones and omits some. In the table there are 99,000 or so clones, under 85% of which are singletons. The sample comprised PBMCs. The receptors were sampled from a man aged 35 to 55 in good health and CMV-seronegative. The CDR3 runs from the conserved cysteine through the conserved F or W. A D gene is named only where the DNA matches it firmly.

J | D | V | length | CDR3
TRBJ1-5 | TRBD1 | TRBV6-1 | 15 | CASSEQTGGNQPQHF
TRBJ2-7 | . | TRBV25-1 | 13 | CASSQQASHEQYF
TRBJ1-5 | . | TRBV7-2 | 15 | CASSSDTLHNQPQHF
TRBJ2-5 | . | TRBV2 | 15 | CASSEGVQSQETQYF
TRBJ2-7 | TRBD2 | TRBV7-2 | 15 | CASRPGTSGLYEQYF
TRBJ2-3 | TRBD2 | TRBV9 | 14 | CASRGPSGMDTQYF
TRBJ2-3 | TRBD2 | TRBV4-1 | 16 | CASSQEPSGNTDTQYF
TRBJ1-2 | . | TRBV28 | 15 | CASSFGLRKNYGYTF
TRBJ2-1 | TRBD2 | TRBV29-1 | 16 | CSVTRTSGSSYNEQFF
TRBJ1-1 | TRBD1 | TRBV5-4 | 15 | CASSGGTAVNTEAFF